The following is a T cell receptor (beta chain) sequence with its context. Its cognate antigen is unknown. TCRdb analysed the 5' RACE reads with MiXCR anew, one entry per CDR3 protein. Here the sample spans approximately 620,000 distinct CDR3 sequences, 8.5% to 9.5% being singletons. This record comes from a study of identical twins. Broader study findings: Modeled out-of-frame TCR alpha sharing in monozygotic twins fell below observed levels.

Trimming removed 4 bases from V and 5 bases from J, with 7 bases in between. This CDR3 has 11 amino acids. Germline loops: CDR1 DFQATT, CDR2 SNEGSKA (reference sequence). This sample was also put to use in a study of yellow fever vaccine responses in identical twins.

The chain employs TRBV20-1 and TRBJ2-3; D is ambiguous. This sequence was found in a woman aged 18-29 years in good health. Material for sequencing was PBMCs. In DNA form, the CDR3 reads TGCAGTGCTATAATGGGAGATACGCAGTATTTT. Encoded protein: CSAIMGDTQYF.